The 31 T cell receptor beta chains below were found in one sample sequenced in a study of CD8+ T cells in alopecia areata. RNA extraction and reverse transcription yielded cDNA as sequencing template. Profiled with immunoSEQ multiplex PCR; TCRdb holds only in-frame clones, not every one. The sample consists of under 150,000 clones, around 60% of them appearing once. The treatment was: oral pan-JAK inhibitor, 5-10 mg twice daily. Specimen: CD4+ T cells sorted from blood, collected at week 4, from a patient treated with tofacitinib. The receptors derive from a human donor with alopecia areata.

A few counts support this clone. The genes are TRBV9 and TRBJ1-2, with a possible D match to TRBD1 (5 bases). The V end lost 0 bases, the J end lost 1 base, and 13 bases lay between the germline ends. CDR1 and CDR2 (germline): SGDLS, YYNGEE. The CDR3 runs to 16 residues. CDR3 nucleotide sequence: TGTGCCAGCAGCGTAGATGTCGGGGCAGATAACTATGGCTACACCTTC. Its protein product is CASSVDVGADNYGYTF.

The chain recombines TRBV30 with TRBJ1-1, with D possibly matching TRBD1 (5 bases). The V end lost 3 bases, the J end lost 0 bases, and 14 bases lay between the germline ends. CDR3 length: 15 residues. Germline values: CDR1 GTSNPN, CDR2 SVGIG (reference sequence). The CDR3 DNA follows: TGTGCCTGGAGCAGGGAAGGGGCGATGAACACTGAAGCTTTCTTT. It codes for CAWSREGAMNTEAFF. The whole variable domain, remainder taken from reference TRBV30 and TRBJ1-1, is SQTIHQWPATLVQPVGSPLSLECTVEGTSNPNLYWYRQAAGRGLQLLFYSVGIGQISSEVPQNLSASRPQDRQFILSSKKLLLSDSGFYLCAWSREGAMNTEAFFGQGTRLTVV.

This rearrangement joins TRBV29-1 to TRBJ2-2; the D gene is possibly TRBD1 (6 bases). The germline V gene encodes CDR1 SQVTM and CDR2 ANQGSEA. This CDR3 spans 15 amino acids. V shed 4 bases and J shed 3 bases, with 15 bases lying between them. The DNA for the CDR3 is TGCAGCGTTGCCGTCTCAGGGGAGTACACCGGGGAGCTGTTTTTT. It yields the protein CSVAVSGEYTGELFF.

The V gene is TRBV2, the J gene TRBJ1-1; the D is unclear. CDR3 size: 13 residues. The V gene's germline CDR1 is SNHLY and CDR2 FYNNEI. Trimming stripped 5 bases from V and 2 bases from J, with 9 bases between. CDR3 DNA sequence: TGTGCCAGCAGTTTAGACAAAAACACTGAAGCTTTCTTT. Translation gives CASSLDKNTEAFF.

This clone showed up just once. The V gene is TRBV6-5, the J gene TRBJ2-1; tentatively, D is TRBD1 (6 bases). The V gene's germline CDR1 is MNHEY and CDR2 SVGAGI. The CDR3 spans 12 residues. The ends were cut back, 6 bases at V and 9 bases at J, with 12 bases in the middle. CDR3 sequence reads: CASSLQGTEQFF. The CDR3 DNA reads as TGTGCCAGCAGCCTACAGGGCACTGAGCAGTTCTTC.

The CDR3: CAWSVGLVGYTF. CDR3 DNA: TGTGCCTGGAGTGTGGGGCTAGTAGGCTACACCTTC. The J gene is TRBJ1-2, the V gene TRBV30; the D gene is possibly TRBD1 (5 bases). Germline CDR1 and CDR2: GTSNPN and SVGIG (reference sequence). The CDR3 contains 12 residues. The V end lost 0 bases, the J end lost 8 bases, and 10 bases lay between the germline ends.

The chain's CDR3 is CASSLVIDRGLNIQYF. The CDR3 coding sequence is TGTGCCAGCAGCTTAGTGATTGACAGGGGTCTCAACATTCAGTACTTC. The V gene is TRBV7-9, the J gene TRBJ2-4, with 8 bases identical to TRBD1. V lost 1 base to trimming and J lost 7 bases; unmatched junction nucleotides: 9. This CDR3 has 16 amino acids. CDR1 and CDR2 from the germline V gene are SEHNR and FQNEAQ (reference sequence). The full variable domain, in which reference TRBV7-9 and TRBJ2-4 provide the parts outside the CDR3, is DTGVSQNPRHKITKRGQNVTFRCDPISEHNRLYWYRQTLGQGPEFLTYFQNEAQLEKSRLLSDRFSAERPKGSFSTLEIQRTEQGDSAMYLCASSLVIDRGLNIQYFGAGTRLSVL.

The chain joins TRBV5-1 to TRBJ2-7, with D possibly being TRBD2 (5 bases). CDR3 length equals 12 residues. Between the trimmed V and J ends, which lost 4 bases and 0 bases, there was a span of 5 bases. Germline values: CDR1 SGHRS, CDR2 YFSETQ. DNA for the CDR3: TGCGCCAGCAGCGGGAGCTCCTACGAGCAGTACTTC. Amino acid sequence: CASSGSSYEQYF.

This clone was recorded a few times. The chain recombines TRBV19 with TRBJ2-1, with 7 nucleotides matching TRBD1. Trimming removed 4 bases from V and 2 bases from J; junction bases left unmatched: 11. Germline-derived CDR1 and CDR2 are LNHDA and SQIVND (reference sequence). The CDR3 extends over 17 amino acids. The CDR3 protein is CASSRAWGQGAYNEQFF. The CDR3 region has the DNA TGTGCCAGTAGTAGAGCGTGGGGTCAGGGGGCCTACAATGAGCAGTTCTTC. Combining the CDR3 with reference TRBV19 and TRBJ2-1 gives the whole variable domain DGGITQSPKYLFRKEGQNVTLSCEQNLNHDAMYWYRQDPGQGLRLIYYSQIVNDFQKGDIAEGYSVSREKKESFPLTVTSAQKNPTAFYLCASSRAWGQGAYNEQFFGPGTRLTVL.

This chain uses TRBV6-5 with TRBJ2-7, with D perhaps TRBD2 (6 bases). This CDR3 has 13 residues. The V and J ends lost 6 bases and 1 base respectively, with 10 bases between them. Germline-derived CDR1 and CDR2 are MNHEY and SVGAGI. The CDR3 loop is CASRRLGSYEQYF. The CDR3 DNA reads TGTGCCAGCAGAAGACTAGGTTCCTACGAGCAGTACTTC.

The V call is TRBV25-1, the J call TRBJ2-7; D gene uncertain. From germline, CDR1 is MGHDK and CDR2 SYGVNS. The CDR3 consists of 12 residues. Trimming took 3 bases from V and 4 from J, leaving 7 bases between them. The CDR3 nucleotides are TGTGCCAGCAGTGACTACGGGTACGAGCAGTACTTC. This encodes CASSDYGYEQYF.

This clone was picked up a small number of times. The chain has TRBV25-1 and TRBJ2-5, with D perhaps TRBD2 (7 bases). Trimming removed 5 bases at V and 5 bases at J, with 15 bases between. The CDR3 totals 14 residues. CDR1 MGHDK and CDR2 SYGVNS come from the germline V gene. In DNA, the CDR3 is TGTGCCAGCAGTAGGGGGGGACAACTGGAGACCCAGTACTTC. Translated: CASSRGGQLETQYF.

The rearrangement joins TRBV29-1 to TRBJ2-3; no clear D. Germline V gene lookup returns CDR1 SQVTM and CDR2 ANQGSEA. Trimming shortened V by 4 bases and J by 2 bases, and 7 bases separated the two germline ends. This CDR3 is 12 amino acids long. The CDR3 coding sequence is TGCAGCGTTGTACAGTACACAGATACGCAGTATTTT. It codes for CSVVQYTDTQYF.

In its sample, this clone was seen a few times. The chain employs TRBV7-2 and TRBJ2-3; D is unclear. CDR1 and CDR2 from the germline V gene are SGHTA and FQGNSA. The CDR3 is made up of 14 amino acids. V was cut by 0 bases and J by 6 bases, with 10 bases left in between. CDR3 DNA: TGTGCCAGCAGCTTAGCAGGTTTCTCGGATACGCAGTATTTT. This encodes CASSLAGFSDTQYF.

V is TRBV4-3 and J is TRBJ1-2; TRBD1 aligns across 7 bases. Germline V gives CDR1 LGHNA, CDR2 YSLEER. V lost 4 bases to trimming and J lost 4 bases; unmatched junction nucleotides: 3. The CDR3 covers 13 residues. The CDR3 region has the DNA TGCGCCAGCAGCCGCGACAGGGCCTATGGCTACACCTTC. Its translation is CASSRDRAYGYTF.

This clone appeared a few times. The genes are TRBV4-1 and TRBJ1-1; possibly TRBD1 for D (5 bases). CDR1 is MGHRA, CDR2 YSYEKL, per germline. This CDR3 has 12 residues. V was shortened by 8 bases and J by 1 base, with 8 bases between the two germline ends. For the CDR3, the DNA is TGCGCCAGCCAAGACAGGAACACTGAAGCTTTCTTT. Translation: CASQDRNTEAFF.

This chain joins TRBV29-1 and TRBJ1-2; D gene unclear. The CDR3 runs to 9 residues. Germline V gives CDR1 SQVTM, CDR2 ANQGSEA. Deletions cut 4 bases from V and 7 bases from J, with 4 bases between. The CDR3, as DNA: TGCAGCGTTGGTCTTGGCTACACCTTC. Protein product: CSVGLGYTF.

The chain is built from TRBV6-5 and TRBJ2-5; no reliable D call. Germline assignment: CDR1 MNHEY and CDR2 SVGAGI. The CDR3 totals 11 residues. The V and J ends lost 6 bases and 3 bases respectively, with 5 bases between them. Here the CDR3 reads CASSQEETQYF. The CDR3 DNA sequence: TGTGCCAGCAGCCAAGAAGAGACCCAGTACTTC.

The gene calls are TRBV28 and TRBJ1-1, with D unclear. The CDR3 loop spans 14 amino acids. Trimming took 2 bases from V and 0 from J, leaving 7 bases between them. The germline gives CDR1 MDHEN, CDR2 SYDVKM. DNA of the CDR3: TGTGCCAGCAGTTTAACACGGCTGAACACTGAAGCTTTCTTT. It is translated as CASSLTRLNTEAFF.

A few counts support this clone. V usage is TRBV5-1 and J usage is TRBJ1-6; D uncertain. Trimming left V 0 bases short and J 10 bases short, with 11 bases between. Germline values: CDR1 SGHRS, CDR2 YFSETQ. The CDR3 spans 14 residues. The CDR3 DNA sequence: TGCGCCAGCAGCTTGGATCGGGAAAGCTCACCCCTCCACTTT. Translated: CASSLDRESSPLHF.

This chain links TRBV28 with TRBJ2-6; TRBD1 matches at 9 bases. V dropped 8 bases and J dropped 3; count of bases not matched to a gene: 5. Germline CDR1 reads MDHEN; CDR2 reads SYDVKM. The CDR3 has 15 residues. DNA of the CDR3: TGTGCCAGCGTAAGGGACAGGGTTGGGGCCAACGTCCTGACTTTC. Its protein is CASVRDRVGANVLTF.

The chain combines TRBV28 with TRBJ2-7, with D possibly TRBD1 on 7 matching bases. V gave up 4 bases and J gave up 4 bases, with 14 bases separating them. The CDR3 extends over 14 amino acids. The V gene's germline CDR1 is MDHEN and CDR2 SYDVKM. CDR3 loop: CASSSPQGTYEQYF. For the CDR3, the DNA is TGTGCCAGCAGTTCCCCACAGGGGACTTACGAGCAGTACTTC. The full variable domain, in which reference TRBV28 and TRBJ2-7 provide the parts outside the CDR3, is DVKVTQSSRYLVKRTGEKVFLECVQDMDHENMFWYRQDPGLGLRLIYFSYDVKMKEKGDIPEGYSVSREKKERFSLILESASTNQTSMYLCASSSPQGTYEQYFGPGTRLTVT.

V gene TRBV28 combines with J gene TRBJ2-1; perhaps TRBD1 as D (6 bases). V lost 7 bases, J lost 2 bases, and 9 bases lay in between. Per germline, CDR1 MDHEN and CDR2 SYDVKM. This CDR3 has 13 amino acids. The CDR3 DNA reads TGTGCCAGCATCAGGGGTACCTACAATGAGCAGTTCTTC. Residues: CASIRGTYNEQFF.

V is TRBV5-1 and J is TRBJ2-1; unclear D gene. Deletions cut 4 bases from V and 0 bases from J, with 17 bases between. The CDR3 is 17 residues long. Germline V CDR1 and CDR2: SGHRS, YFSETQ. The CDR3 nucleotides read TGCGCCAGCAGCGCTCTCCAGTCGAGGCCCTCCTACAATGAGCAGTTCTTC. Translation gives CASSALQSRPSYNEQFF.

The chain carries TRBV19 and TRBJ1-2, with TRBD1 matching 12 bases. The CDR3 is 13 amino acids. V lost 9 bases, J lost 4 bases, and 3 bases stayed unmatched. Germline assignment: CDR1 LNHDA and CDR2 SQIVND (reference sequence). Here the CDR3 reads CASGTGGVYGYTF. As DNA, the CDR3 is TGTGCCAGCGGGACAGGGGGCGTCTATGGCTACACCTTC.

Only one count was recorded for this clone. The J gene is TRBJ1-2, the V gene TRBV4-1; D is perhaps TRBD1 (5 bases). Looked up from germline, CDR1 is MGHRA and CDR2 is YSYEKL. CDR3 length: 15 amino acids. The V gene lost 0 bases and the J gene lost 5 bases, with 13 bases spanning the gap. The CDR3 DNA is TGCGCCAGCAGCCAAGAGCTCCGGGGGATGTATGGCTACACCTTC. Translating gives CASSQELRGMYGYTF.

The chain has TRBV10-3 and TRBJ1-5; weak D call: TRBD1 (5 bases). Trimming removed 5 bases at V and 4 bases at J, with 12 bases between. Germline V gene lookup returns CDR1 ENHRY and CDR2 SYGVKD. The CDR3 sequence is 14 residues long. CDR3 residues: CAISSPGGNQPQHF. CDR3 DNA sequence: TGTGCCATCAGTTCTCCGGGGGGGAATCAGCCCCAGCATTTT.

The chain recombines TRBV15 with TRBJ2-6; 8 bases are a match to TRBD1. Germline values: CDR1 LNHNV, CDR2 YYDKDF (reference sequence). The CDR3 runs 17 residues. J lost 3 bases, V lost 3 bases, and 7 bases had no gene match. The CDR3 DNA is TGTGCCACCAGCAGCAACACAGGGGGATTTGGGGCCAACGTCCTGACTTTC. Translated: CATSSNTGGFGANVLTF. The complete variable domain, with remaining parts taken from reference TRBV15 and TRBJ2-6, reads DAMVIQNPRYQVTQFGKPVTLSCSQTLNHNVMYWYQQKSSQAPKLLFHYYDKDFNNEADTPDNFQSRRPNTSFCFLDIRSPGLGDTAMYLCATSSNTGGFGANVLTFGAGSRLTVL.

The V call is TRBV4-3, the J call TRBJ1-1, with a weak D call TRBD1 (5 bases). Trimming took off 1 base at V and 6 bases at J, with 15 bases between the two ends. The CDR3 runs to 15 residues. The germline gives CDR1 LGHNA, CDR2 YSLEER. The CDR3 is CASSQGGGSRAEAFF. The CDR3 DNA reads as TGCGCCAGCAGCCAAGGTGGGGGATCGAGAGCTGAAGCTTTCTTT.

A few counts support this clone. The chain links TRBV7-3 to TRBJ2-5, with D possibly TRBD2 on 6 matching bases. The germline V gene encodes CDR1 SGHTA and CDR2 FQGTGA. The CDR3 is 14 amino acids. Trimming took off 3 bases at V and 0 bases at J, with 8 bases between the two ends. CDR3 sequence: CASSLGGDQETQYF. CDR3 nucleotides: TGTGCCAGCAGCTTGGGCGGGGACCAAGAGACCCAGTACTTC. Supplemented by reference TRBV7-3 and TRBJ2-5, the full variable domain reads GAGVSQTPSNKVTEKGKYVELRCDPISGHTALYWYRQSLGQGPEFLIYFQGTGAADDSGLPNDRFFAVRPEGSVSTLKIQRTERGDSAVYLCASSLGGDQETQYFGPGTRLLVL.

The V gene is TRBV6-5, the J gene TRBJ2-5; TRBD2 matches 8 bases. The germline gives CDR1 MNHEY, CDR2 SVGAGI. The V and J ends lost 2 bases and 3 bases, in that order; junction bases with no gene match: 5. The CDR3 is 15 amino acids. The CDR3 nucleotides are TGTGCCAGCAGTTACGGCGGGGGGTCGGAAGAGACCCAGTACTTC. It codes for CASSYGGGSEETQYF.